Sequencing of this T cell receptor beta chain was carried out in a study of cytomegalovirus exposure and HLA in healthy donors. Study results and limitations: Some V segments (TRBV6-2 and TRBV6-3 among them) were excluded as indistinguishable. In a later analysis, TCR beta V- and J-gene trimming was associated with a missense DCLRE1C variant.

The CDR3 is 14 amino acids. With V trimmed by 3 bases and J by 6 bases, 6 bases remained unmatched. Germline CDR1 and CDR2: SNHLY and FYNNEI. This clone was seen a handful of times. Its antigen is unknown. This PCR relied on a set of 60 Vbeta primers and 13 Jbeta primers. TCRdb's copy holds only in-frame clones and misses some; the assay was immunoSEQ multiplex PCR. The sample includes about 100,000 clones, more than 75% of them seen just once. Sequencing was performed on PBMCs. The sequence was obtained from a woman aged 50 to 65 in good health and CMV-seropositive. J is TRBJ1-1 and V is TRBV2, with TRBD1 matching over 8 bases. CDR3 residues: CASSDQGARAEAFF. In DNA, the CDR3 is TGTGCCAGCAGTGATCAGGGGGCGCGGGCTGAAGCTTTCTTT. Full variable domain (rest looked up from reference TRBV2 and TRBJ1-1): EPEVTQTPSHQVTQMGQEVILRCVPISNHLYFYWYRQILGQKVEFLVSFYNNEISEKSEIFDDQFSVERPDGSNFTLKIRSTKLEDSAMYFCASSDQGARAEAFFGQGTRLTVV.